This is a list of T cell receptor beta chains from one sample in a study of T cell responses to AZD1222 COVID-19 vaccine. Clones were read by immunoSEQ multiplex PCR, and TCRdb kept only the in-frame ones, dropping some. The sample has under 170,000 clones, 92% seen once. The sequencing here drew on peripheral blood, taken 28 days after the second AZD1222 dose. The receptors here all came from an adult who received the AZD1222 COVID-19 vaccine. Both conserved end residues are trimmed from each CDR3. D genes are given only for firm matches.

CDR3 length | D gene | V gene | CDR3 protein
15 | . | TRBV19 | ASSIGRGAGGYQPQH
12 | . | TRBV9 | ASSVEDRAYEQY
12 | . | TRBV28 | ASTKAGDGQPQH
11 | . | TRBV6-5 | ASSRRGGSEAF
11 | . | TRBV27 | ASSSTGALEQY
14 | TRBD2 | TRBV7-8 | ASSLAGAGGGYIQY
17 | TRBD2 | TRBV6-2/TRBV6-3 | ASSYSGLAGVEKKETHY
14 | . | TRBV6-5 | ASSYVSGVMNTEAF
9 | . | TRBV19 | ASSINNEQF
13 | TRBD1 | TRBV30 | AWSVIAGGGHGYT
12 | TRBD1 | TRBV6-5 | ASSLGTGVGTQY
15 | . | TRBV10-3 | AISESREGARGTEAF
12 | TRBD1 | TRBV9 | ASSPWDSQNEQF
16 | . | TRBV7-2 | ASSLSVGPSRSYNEQF
13 | . | TRBV10-1 | ASTSGDTVGGELF
12 | . | TRBV6-5 | ASSSRTVNEKLF
11 | . | TRBV19 | ASSEQGGETQY
12 | TRBD1 | TRBV18 | ASSPDRDTGELF
12 | . | TRBV14 | ASSQGAGDQPQH
13 | . | TRBV9 | ASSRGGVDGNTIY
13 | TRBD2 | TRBV6-5 | ASSYASGGSNEQF
13 | . | TRBV4-2 | ASSQDRGPNTEAF
11 | . | TRBV3-1/TRBV3-2 | ASSQGFQETQY
14 | TRBD2 | TRBV24-1 | ATSDSGLAGGNEQF
11 | . | TRBV30 | AFKGGATGELF
10 | . | TRBV7-9 | ATRGWDTEAF
13 | . | TRBV18 | ASSPVEGRNQPQH
11 | . | TRBV10-3 | AISEQGQETQY
14 | TRBD2 | TRBV4-1 | ASSQDQLAEAYEQY
14 | . | TRBV4-2 | ASSLVFGASYNEQF
10 | . | TRBV5-1 | ASRRETDTQY
14 | TRBD1 | TRBV15 | ATSRWTGATQEKLF
15 | . | TRBV3-1/TRBV3-2 | ASSQVVGGWGGNTIY
13 | TRBD1 | TRBV5-8 | ASRHRTGGNTEAF
15 | . | TRBV7-9 | ASSLGAQSGSTDTQY
9 | TRBD1 | TRBV30 | AWSRDREAF
14 | . | TRBV19 | ASSMRGAGMNTEAF
13 | TRBD1 | TRBV28 | ASSLALQGGTEAF
12 | TRBD2 | TRBV11-3 | ASTLASGYNEQF
12 | . | TRBV18 | ASSPNSGVAEAF
14 | TRBD2 | TRBV19 | ASRASSGSSYNEQF
11 | . | TRBV18 | ASSVTSTDTQY